The rows below give T cell receptor beta chains drawn from one sample of a study of blood T cell repertoires in COVID-19. The repertoire was sequenced with immunoSEQ multiplex PCR; TCRdb's copy has only in-frame clones and lacks some. The sample includes about 30,000 clones, about 90% of them seen just once. The sequenced sample was peripheral blood. The source of these receptors is a man aged 45-60 years with active COVID-19. CDR3s leave out the opening cysteine and the closing phenylalanine or tryptophan.

j_call v_call cdr3_aa
TRBJ2-1 TRBV5-1 ASSLGFGDGPEQF
TRBJ2-3 TRBV7-9 ASSPENTQY
TRBJ1-5 TRBV6-5 ASSTGNQPQH
TRBJ2-1 TRBV6-4 ASSELAGGYNEQF
TRBJ1-2 TRBV5-6 ASSLRTGRDYGYT
TRBJ1-1 TRBV6-4 ASRPTGGLTEAF
TRBJ1-1 TRBV28 ASSRTGLLTEAF
TRBJ2-2 TRBV7-9 ASKFTGDDTGELF
TRBJ2-1 TRBV4-2 ASSLGLAGGNEQF
TRBJ2-1 TRBV7-9 ASSFSGRGPYNEQF
TRBJ1-1 TRBV5-1 ASSRSQGVTEAF